What follows are 9 T cell receptor beta chains derived from one specimen sequenced in a study of blood T cell repertoires in COVID-19. Clones were sequenced by immunoSEQ multiplex PCR, and TCRdb holds only the in-frame ones, with some missing. The table lists roughly 250,000 clones, approximately 87% of them singletons. The source material was peripheral blood. The receptor set was obtained from a woman between 25 and 40 years old with COVID-19, enrolled during active disease.

The rearrangement joins TRBV14 to TRBJ1-3; 8 bases line up with TRBD1. V gave up 8 bases and J gave up 1 base; unmatched junction bases: 4. The CDR3 totals 14 residues. Germline V gives CDR1 SGHDN, CDR2 FVKESK. CDR3 coding DNA: TGTGCCAGCTATCGGACAGGGTCTGGAAACACCATATATTTT. Encoded protein: CASYRTGSGNTIYF.

V and J are TRBV2 and TRBJ1-2, with 10 bases identical to TRBD1. Trimming at V came to 4 bases and at J to 4 bases, leaving 3 bases not matched to a gene. Germline CDR1 reads SNHLY; CDR2 reads FYNNEI. This CDR3 is 14 amino acids long. The CDR3 nucleotides read TGTGCCAGCAGTGGGACAGGGGGGCCCTATGGCTACACCTTC. It translates to CASSGTGGPYGYTF.

The chain combines TRBV5-1 with TRBJ2-2; tentatively, D is TRBD2 (6 bases). The CDR3 loop spans 15 amino acids. Germline V gives CDR1 SGHRS, CDR2 YFSETQ. The V gene lost 0 bases and the J gene lost 6 bases, with 12 bases spanning the gap. CDR3 loop: CASSLAQGGPGELFF. Written as DNA, the CDR3 is TGCGCCAGCAGCTTGGCTCAGGGAGGACCCGGGGAGCTGTTTTTT.

The chain carries TRBV4-1 and TRBJ2-1; TRBD1 agrees at 8 bases. CDR1 is MGHRA, CDR2 YSYEKL, per germline. V dropped 4 bases and J dropped 2; count of bases not matched to a gene: 10. The CDR3 is 17 amino acids. The CDR3 here is CASSRVPGQATYNEQFF. In DNA form, the CDR3 reads TGCGCCAGCAGCCGTGTACCGGGACAGGCCACCTACAATGAGCAGTTCTTC.

The CDR3 nucleotides are TGTGCCAGCAGTTACCTACAGGGAGGGGATGGCTACACCTTC. Protein sequence: CASSYLQGGDGYTF. The rearrangement joins TRBV6-5 to TRBJ1-2; maybe TRBD1 (6 bases). The CDR3 totals 14 residues. Germline V gene data show CDR1 as MNHEY and CDR2 as SVGAGI. The V end was cut by 2 bases, the J end by 6 bases, with 13 bases between.

The chain carries TRBV4-1 and TRBJ2-1; weak D call: TRBD2 (5 bases). The CDR3 extends over 14 amino acids. V shed 4 bases and J shed 4 bases, with 11 bases lying between them. Looked up from germline, CDR1 is MGHRA and CDR2 is YSYEKL. CDR3 amino acids: CASSPNGLYNEQFF. CDR3 bases: TGCGCCAGCAGCCCCAACGGACTTTACAATGAGCAGTTCTTC.

This rearrangement joins TRBV11-2 to TRBJ1-1; the D is unclear. The V gene lost 6 bases and the J gene lost 0 bases, with 17 bases spanning the gap. CDR1 and CDR2 (germline): SGHAT, FQNNGV. The CDR3 is 16 residues long. The CDR3 coding sequence is TGTGCCAGCAGTTCTTTCCGGGGAAGGATGAACACTGAAGCTTTCTTT. The encoded protein is CASSSFRGRMNTEAFF.

The chain has TRBV5-1 and TRBJ2-2, with D maybe TRBD1 (5 bases). The germline V gene has CDR1 SGHRS and CDR2 YFSETQ. The V end lost 2 bases, the J end lost 0 bases, and 17 bases lay between the germline ends. The CDR3 extends over 18 amino acids. The CDR3 region has the DNA TGCGCCAGCAGCTTACTGGCCCTGGACAAAACGAACACCGGGGAGCTGTTTTTT. Residues: CASSLLALDKTNTGELFF.

The chain employs TRBV11-2 and TRBJ1-2; unclear D gene. Trimming removed 3 bases from V and 0 bases from J, with 20 bases in between. The germline CDR1 and CDR2 sequences are SGHAT and FQNNGV. This CDR3 region has 18 residues. CDR3 sequence reads: CASSFPQYDYNANYGYTF. The DNA of the CDR3 is TGTGCCAGCAGCTTCCCCCAGTACGATTACAACGCTAACTATGGCTACACCTTC.